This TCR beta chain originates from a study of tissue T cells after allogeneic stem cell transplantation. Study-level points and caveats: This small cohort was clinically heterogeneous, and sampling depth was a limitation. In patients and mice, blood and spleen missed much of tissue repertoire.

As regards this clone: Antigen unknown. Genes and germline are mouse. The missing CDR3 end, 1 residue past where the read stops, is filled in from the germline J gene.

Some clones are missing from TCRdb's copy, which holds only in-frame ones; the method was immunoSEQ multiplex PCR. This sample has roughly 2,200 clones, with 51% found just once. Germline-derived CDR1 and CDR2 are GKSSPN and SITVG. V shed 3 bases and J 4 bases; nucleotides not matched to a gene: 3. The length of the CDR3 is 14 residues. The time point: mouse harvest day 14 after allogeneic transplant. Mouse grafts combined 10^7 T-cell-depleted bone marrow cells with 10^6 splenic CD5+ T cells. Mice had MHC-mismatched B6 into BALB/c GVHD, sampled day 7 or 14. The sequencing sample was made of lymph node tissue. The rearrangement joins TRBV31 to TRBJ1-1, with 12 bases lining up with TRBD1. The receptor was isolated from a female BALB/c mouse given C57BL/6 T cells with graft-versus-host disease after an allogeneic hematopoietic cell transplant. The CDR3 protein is CAWRLGQGATEVFF. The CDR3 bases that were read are TGTGCCTGGAGACTGGGACAGGGGGCCACAGAAGTCTTC. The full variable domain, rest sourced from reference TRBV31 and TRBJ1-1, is AQTIHQWPVAEIKAVGSPLSLGCTIKGKSSPNLYWYWQATGGTLQQLFYSITVGQVESVVQLNLSASRPKDDQFILSTEKLLLSHSGFYLCAWRLGQGATEVFFGKGTRLTVV.